This T cell receptor (beta chain) appears in the sequencing data of a study of blood T cell repertoires in COVID-19 (dated by TCRdb to about 2020). In terms of the full investigation: Samples from collaborators originated in the United States, Italy and Spain and spanned both the acute and convalescent phases of COVID-19. Where available, HLA class I and class II types were obtained from metadata supplied by the sample provider rather than from assay-based typing. Sample metadata almost always included a de-identified subject ID, COVID-19 status, age in years and sex. Subjects who had been exposed to COVID-19, were actively infected with it, or had recovered from it provided the deeply sampled blood TCRbeta repertoires that made up the dataset. The repertoires were made available in a free public database intended to serve as a resource for research on the immune response to SARS-CoV-2. Samples were obtained from the ongoing ImmuneRACE study (first 160 participants) and from about 1,300 subjects provided by 6 global collaborators. The prospective study material was composed of cDNA or gDNA derived from T cells, B-cell-depleted T cells, or PBMCs.

CDR1 and CDR2 are read off the germline V gene as MNHEY and SVGAGI. CDR3 length: 16 amino acids, cysteine to phenylalanine. Here the CDR3 DNA is all that survives: 48 bases in frame from base 1. Relative to germline, V is 0 bases shorter and J is 6 bases shorter, with 17 bases between their ends. Each collaborating institution followed its own protocols to collect whole blood in K2EDTA tubes. For TCRbeta analysis, collaborator samples were shipped as frozen whole blood, as isolated PBMCs, or as DNA extracted from either sample type. As for this clone: Its binding antigen is unknown. No qualities accompany the bases; no much larger clone lies one base away.

The immunoSEQ Assay, a bias-controlled multiplex PCR, was used to amplify TCRbeta CDR3 regions from genomic DNA. Per the original workflow: The number of nucleated cells in each sample was estimated from the amplification of reference gene primers within the assay. Sequence reads were collapsed and filtered to measure the absolute abundance of every unique TCRbeta CDR3 rearrangement. For each sample, productive Simpson clonality was calculated by taking the square root of Simpson's diversity index across productive rearrangements. Not all clones reach the TCRdb copy of this immuneACCESS table, which keeps in-frame sequences only. Checked studies attribute under half of the gap to unresolved V genes and leave the rest unexplained. V, J and clone size are taken as reported in that table, and D and trimming were inferred from the DNA itself. The sample includes roughly 80,000 clones, with around 83% observed a single time. Of the sample, 3.5% falls within the top ten clones.

The study at large found these results: The quantity of clinical and demographic metadata differed by source and by participant and was supplied without curation.

The sequence was obtained from a man between 50 and 59 years old with acute or convalescent COVID-19. The sample consisted of peripheral blood. This receptor chain uses TRBV6-5 and TRBJ1-2; TRBD1 is possibly the D segment (6 matching bases). Read as DNA, the sequence is TGTGCCAGCAGTTACTCGAGAGGCGGGGGCGCAAATGGCTACACCTTC. Its protein is CASSYSRGGGANGYTF.